This paragraph covers one T cell receptor beta chain sequence. No antigen is known for it. Time point reported: week 35, safety follow-up. Vaccinated patients received 300 ug of mutant IDH1 20-mer peptide per dose, with topical imiquimod. Each donor presented with a new WHO grade 3 or 4 astrocytoma that tested IDH1-mutant and showed ATRX loss. This record comes from a study of a mutant IDH1 vaccine in newly diagnosed glioma. Across the whole study: The treated population exhibited a male proportion of about 62%, a female proportion of approximately 38%, and a mean age of approximately 41 years. Study findings and constraints: Any relationship between pseudoprogression and changes in top peripheral T cell clonotypes seemed absent.

Trimming removed 2 bases at V and 7 bases at J, with 15 bases between. The germline gives CDR1 SGHRS, CDR2 YFSETQ. The CDR3 runs to 15 residues. Produced via immunoSEQ multiplex PCR; TCRdb's table is partial and in-frame only. The sample lists about 31,000 clones; approximately 77% were seen once. The genes are TRBV5-1 and TRBJ1-4; possibly TRBD1 for D (6 bases). This specimen was PBMCs, taken from a glioma patient whose treatment included an IDH1 peptide vaccine. This clonotype was sampled from a man under 40 with glioma. The CDR3 DNA reads TGCGCCAGCAGCTTTTGGGGGGGCCGGGGTGAAAAACTGTTTTTT. Its protein is CASSFWGGRGEKLFF.